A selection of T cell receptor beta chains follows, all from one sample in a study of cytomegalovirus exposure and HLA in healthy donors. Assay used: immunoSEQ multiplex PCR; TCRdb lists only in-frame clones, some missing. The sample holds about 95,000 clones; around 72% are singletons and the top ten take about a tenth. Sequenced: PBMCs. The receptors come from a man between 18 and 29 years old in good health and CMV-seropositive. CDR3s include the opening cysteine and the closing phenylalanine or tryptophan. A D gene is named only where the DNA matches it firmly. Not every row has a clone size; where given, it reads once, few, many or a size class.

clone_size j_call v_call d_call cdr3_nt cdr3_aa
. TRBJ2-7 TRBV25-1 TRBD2 TGTGCCAGCAGTGAACGGGGACTAGCGGGGAACTACTACGAGCAGTACTTC CASSERGLAGNYYEQYF
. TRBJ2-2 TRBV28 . TGTGCCAGCAGTTTTTGGAGACAGGCCACCGGGGAGCTGTTTTTT CASSFWRQATGELFF
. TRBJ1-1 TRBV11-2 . TGTGCCAGCAGCTTAGAGGGCGACACTGAAGCTTTCTTT CASSLEGDTEAFF
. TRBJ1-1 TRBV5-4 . TGTGCCAGCAGCTTCAAAAACACTGAAGCTTTCTTT CASSFKNTEAFF
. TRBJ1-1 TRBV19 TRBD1 TGTGCCAGTAGTATAGGACAGGGTAGATCGGGATGGACTGAAGCTTTCTTT CASSIGQGRSGWTEAFF
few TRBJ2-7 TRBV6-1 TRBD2 TGTGCCAGCAGTCAGCTAGCGGGGGCCTCCTACGAGCAGTACTTC CASSQLAGASYEQYF
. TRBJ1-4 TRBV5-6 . TGTGCCAGCAGCGTGCAGGGTGTTTGGGAAAAACTGTTTTTT CASSVQGVWEKLFF
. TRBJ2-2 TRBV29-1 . TGCAGCGTTGAAGCAGGGGCGTCCGGGGAGCTGTTTTTT CSVEAGASGELFF
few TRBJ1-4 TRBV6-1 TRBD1 TGTGCCAGCGGGACAGGGGTCGAAAAACTGTTTTTT CASGTGVEKLFF
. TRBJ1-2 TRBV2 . TGTGCCACTGTGACGGGCTCATCGGGGGGCTACACCTTC CATVTGSSGGYTF
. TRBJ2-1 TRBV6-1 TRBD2 TGTGCCAGCAGTCCGACTAGCGGGGGGTTTGGTGAGCAGTTCTTC CASSPTSGGFGEQFF
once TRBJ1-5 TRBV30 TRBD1 TGTGCCTGGAGTGTCGGGGACAGCATCAATCAGCCCCAGCATTTT CAWSVGDSINQPQHF
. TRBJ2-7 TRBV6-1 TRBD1 TGTGCCAGCAGTGAGGGTACCGCGACAGGGTACGAGCAGTACTTC CASSEGTATGYEQYF
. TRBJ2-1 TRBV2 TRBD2 TGTGCCAGCAGTGAAGGATTGCTAGCGGGGGGCTACAATGAGCAGTTCTTC CASSEGLLAGGYNEQFF
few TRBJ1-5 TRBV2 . TGTGCCAGCAGTGAAGGCCGAGGAGGCAATCAGCCCCAGCATTTT CASSEGRGGNQPQHF
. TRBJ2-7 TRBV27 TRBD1 TGTGTCAGCAGACCTGGGGGACAGGGGGCAGGCGAGCAGTACTTC CVSRPGGQGAGEQYF
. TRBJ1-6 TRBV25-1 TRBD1 TGTGCCAGCAGTGAATACTGGACAGGGACCAAGTCACCCCTCCACTTT CASSEYWTGTKSPLHF
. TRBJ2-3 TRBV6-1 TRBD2 TGTGCCACGGCAAGGACTAGCGGGGTGGATACGCAGTATTTT CATARTSGVDTQYF
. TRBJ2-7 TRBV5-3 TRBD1 TGTGCCAGAAGCCACGACAGGGGTTTACCTAGCGAGCAGTACTTC CARSHDRGLPSEQYF
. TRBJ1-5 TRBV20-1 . TGCAGTGCAAGTTTCGGTCAGCCCCAGCATTTT CSASFGQPQHF
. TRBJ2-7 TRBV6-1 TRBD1 TGTGCCAGCAGTGAAAGGGACAGCTACGAGCAGTACTTC CASSERDSYEQYF
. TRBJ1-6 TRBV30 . TGTGCCTGTAGTATAGGGGACTACTATAATTCACCCCTCCACTTT CACSIGDYYNSPLHF
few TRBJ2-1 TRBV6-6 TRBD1 TGTGCCAGCAGAACTGGGACAGGCCACTACAATGAGCAGTTCTTC CASRTGTGHYNEQFF
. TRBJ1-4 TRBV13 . TGTGCCAGCAGCGGAGGGTGGGTAGATGAAAAACTGTTTTTT CASSGGWVDEKLFF
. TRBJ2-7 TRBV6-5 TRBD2 TGTGCCAGCCAAATGGCCGGGGGGGCCTTTCGGGAGCAGTACTTC CASQMAGGAFREQYF
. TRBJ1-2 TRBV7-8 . TGTGCCAGCAGCCTCGCCCCGGAGGGTAACTATGGCTACACCTTC CASSLAPEGNYGYTF
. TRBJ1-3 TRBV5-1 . TGCGCCAGCAGCTTGGGGACAGTTGGAAACACCATATATTTT CASSLGTVGNTIYF
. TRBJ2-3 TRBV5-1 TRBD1 TGCGCCAGCAGCTTGCGACAGGGGAGCACAGATACGCAGTATTTT CASSLRQGSTDTQYF
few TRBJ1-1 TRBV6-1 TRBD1 TGTGCCAGCAGTGAAGAACAGGGGGCGCCCACTGAAGCTTTCTTT CASSEEQGAPTEAFF
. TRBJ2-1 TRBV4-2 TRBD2 TGTGCCAGCAGCCTAGTAAGGGACTACTTCAATGAGCAGTTCTTC CASSLVRDYFNEQFF
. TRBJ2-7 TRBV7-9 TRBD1 TGTGCCAGCAGCCCGGACAGGGGTCGTTACGAGCAGTACTTC CASSPDRGRYEQYF
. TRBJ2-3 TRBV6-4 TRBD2 TGTGCCAGCAGTGAGCGGGGGGGCAGCACAGATACGCAGTATTTT CASSERGGSTDTQYF
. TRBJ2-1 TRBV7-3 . TGTGCCAGCAGCTCTACAGGGTCCTCCTACAATGAGCAGTTCTTC CASSSTGSSYNEQFF
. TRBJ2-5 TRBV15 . TGTGCCACCAGCCTAGACAGGATACAAGAGACCCAGTACTTC CATSLDRIQETQYF
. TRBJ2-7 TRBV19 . TGTGCCAGTAGTATAGAGGGTAGCCGGAGGGAAGAGCAGTACTTC CASSIEGSRREEQYF
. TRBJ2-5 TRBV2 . TGTGCCAGCACCTTAGCATCCGGAACCCAGGGGGAGACCCAGTACTTC CASTLASGTQGETQYF
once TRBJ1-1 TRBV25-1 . TGTGCCAGCAGTGTGGGAGACACTGAAGCTTTCTTT CASSVGDTEAFF
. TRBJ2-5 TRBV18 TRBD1 TGTGCCAGCTCACCAGGCTTTACAGGGGAAGGTTGGGAGACCCAGTACTTC CASSPGFTGEGWETQYF
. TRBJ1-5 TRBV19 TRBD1 TGTGCCAGTAGAGAGACAGGGATCGAGCAGCCCCAGCATTTT CASRETGIEQPQHF
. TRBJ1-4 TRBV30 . TGTGCCTGGAGTGGGGGTCAGGGTGGTGAAAAACTGTTTTTT CAWSGGQGGEKLFF
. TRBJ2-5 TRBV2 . TGTGCCAGCAGTGAACGTAACGGAGTCTTCGGGACCCAGTACTTC CASSERNGVFGTQYF
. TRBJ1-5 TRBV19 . TGTGCCAGTAACATAAAAACGGGGCCCCAGCATTTT CASNIKTGPQHF
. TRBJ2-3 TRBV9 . TGTGCCAGCGCACTACCAACAGATACGCAGTATTTT CASALPTDTQYF
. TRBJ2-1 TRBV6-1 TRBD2 TGTGCCAGCAGTGGCTCTAGCGGGGTCTACAATGAGCAGTTCTTC CASSGSSGVYNEQFF
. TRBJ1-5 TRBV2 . TGTGCCAGCATACGGGGAACGGGTCAGCCCCAGCATTTT CASIRGTGQPQHF
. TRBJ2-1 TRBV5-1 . TGCGCCAGCAGCTTGGCCGGGGGAGCAAACAATGAGCAGTTCTTC CASSLAGGANNEQFF
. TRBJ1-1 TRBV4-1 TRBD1 TGCGCCAGCAGCCAATCCAGGGGGTCCAACACTGAAGCTTTCTTT CASSQSRGSNTEAFF
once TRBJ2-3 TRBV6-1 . TGTGCCAGCAGTGAACAGGGCACAGATACGCAGTATTTT CASSEQGTDTQYF
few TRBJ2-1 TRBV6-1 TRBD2 TGTGCCAGCAGGTATCGGGGGGGCAGCGATGAGCAGTTCTTC CASRYRGGSDEQFF
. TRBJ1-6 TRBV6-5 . TGTGCCAGCAGCCTTGGGGGGGATTCACCCCTCCACTTT CASSLGGDSPLHF
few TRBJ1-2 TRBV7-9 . TGTGCCAGTGCGGCTAACTATGGCTACACCTTC CASAANYGYTF
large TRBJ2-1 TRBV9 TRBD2 TGTGCCAGCAGCGTAACCTTCGGGGGGAGCTCCTACAATGAGCAGTTCTTC CASSVTFGGSSYNEQFF
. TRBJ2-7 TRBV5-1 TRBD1 TGCGCCAGCAGCCTAAGCGCCGGGACAGGTTCCTACGAGCAGTACTTC CASSLSAGTGSYEQYF